This record covers a single TCR beta chain. The data derive from a study of blood T cell repertoires in COVID-19. Study background: Samples came from the United States, Italy and Spain, spanning acute and convalescent COVID-19. T cells, B-cell-depleted T cells, or PBMCs provided the cDNA or gDNA that served as material.

The CDR3 totals 14 residues. The V and J ends lost 3 bases and 5 bases, in that order; junction bases with no gene match: 6. CDR1 SGHTA and CDR2 FQGNSA come from the germline V gene. In the study's own analysis: The authors estimated nucleated cell counts from reference gene primer amplification. TCRdb's copy holds only in-frame clones and misses some; the assay was immunoSEQ multiplex PCR. That table furnishes V, J and clone size, whereas the DNA furnished D and trimming. There are about 190,000 clones in the sample; approximately 91% occur only once, and 6.5% to 8.5% lies in the top ten. This sequence originates from a man aged 40-49 years with acute or convalescent COVID-19. The V gene is TRBV7-2, the J gene TRBJ2-5, with 7 bases fitting TRBD2. Sequencing was performed on peripheral blood. The CDR3 here is CASSLRGLGETQYF. The CDR3 nucleotides read TGTGCCAGCAGCTTGCGGGGGTTAGGGGAGACCCAGTACTTC.